These T cell receptor beta chains were read from a single sample in a study of T cells in Graves' hyperthyroidism and ophthalmopathy. TCRdb re-analysed the multiplex PCR reads in MiXCR, keeping a single row per CDR3 protein. The table includes approximately 590,000 distinct CDR3 sequences, 46% detected once. Source material: peripheral blood or thyroid tissue (not recorded which). The receptors originated from a woman aged 18-35 years with Graves' hyperthyroidism. The CDR3 runs from the conserved cysteine through the conserved F or W. Fields, in order: V gene, clone size, J gene, D gene, CDR3 DNA, CDR3 protein. The D gene is left open where the match is weak. For some rows the clone size is stated as once, few or many, or as a class when expanded; others skip it.

v_call: TRBV29-1
clone_size: .
j_call: TRBJ1-1
d_call: TRBD1
cdr3_nt: TGCAGCCATGACAGGGCCGTGAACACTGAAGCTTTCTTT
cdr3_aa: CSHDRAVNTEAFF

v_call: TRBV29-1
clone_size: .
j_call: TRBJ2-5
d_call: .
cdr3_nt: TGCAGCGTGGAACGGGGCCCCCAAGAGACCCAGTACTTC
cdr3_aa: CSVERGPQETQYF

v_call: TRBV7-2
clone_size: .
j_call: TRBJ1-2
d_call: .
cdr3_nt: TGTGCCAGCAGCTTCGGACAAATTTATGGCTACACCTTC
cdr3_aa: CASSFGQIYGYTF

v_call: TRBV2
clone_size: .
j_call: TRBJ1-2
d_call: TRBD1
cdr3_nt: TGTGCCAGCAGTGATTCAGGGGGCTACGACTATGGCTACACCTTC
cdr3_aa: CASSDSGGYDYGYTF

v_call: TRBV15
clone_size: many
j_call: TRBJ2-7
d_call: .
cdr3_nt: TGTGCCACCAGCAGAGCCCGGGTCGCCTACGAGCAGTACTTC
cdr3_aa: CATSRARVAYEQYF

v_call: TRBV24-1
clone_size: many
j_call: TRBJ1-4
d_call: .
cdr3_nt: TGTGCCACCAGTGACCCAGACAGTTGGGGAGAAAAACTGTTTTTT
cdr3_aa: CATSDPDSWGEKLFF

v_call: TRBV7-2
clone_size: few
j_call: TRBJ1-1
d_call: .
cdr3_nt: TGTGCCAGCAGCCACGACTCGGTCACTGAAGCTTTCTTT
cdr3_aa: CASSHDSVTEAFF

v_call: TRBV25-1
clone_size: many
j_call: TRBJ1-6
d_call: .
cdr3_nt: TGTGCCAGCAGTGATATGGTTTCAAATTCACCCCTCCACTTT
cdr3_aa: CASSDMVSNSPLHF

v_call: TRBV7-6
clone_size: once
j_call: TRBJ2-3
d_call: .
cdr3_nt: TGTGCCAGCAGCTTAGTACAGGCCCGCAAGTATTTT
cdr3_aa: CASSLVQARKYF

v_call: TRBV20-1
clone_size: .
j_call: TRBJ1-1
d_call: .
cdr3_nt: TGCAGTGCTAGAGAAGGGGGGCGCGGGACTGAAGCTTTCTTT
cdr3_aa: CSAREGGRGTEAFF

v_call: TRBV7-9
clone_size: .
j_call: TRBJ2-7
d_call: TRBD2
cdr3_nt: TGTGCCAGCAGCTTAACTAGCGCCTGGTCTGAGCAGTACTTC
cdr3_aa: CASSLTSAWSEQYF

v_call: TRBV2
clone_size: .
j_call: TRBJ2-5
d_call: TRBD1
cdr3_nt: TGTGCCAGCAGTGGCAGGGGGCTAGGTTCCGGGGAGACCCAGTACTTC
cdr3_aa: CASSGRGLGSGETQYF

v_call: TRBV2
clone_size: .
j_call: TRBJ1-1
d_call: .
cdr3_nt: TGTGCCAGCCAAAAATTATCGAACACTGAAGCTTTCTTT
cdr3_aa: CASQKLSNTEAFF

v_call: TRBV10-2
clone_size: .
j_call: TRBJ1-2
d_call: TRBD1
cdr3_nt: TGCGCCAGCAGTGAATCCAGGGGGCATGGCTACACCTTC
cdr3_aa: CASSESRGHGYTF

v_call: TRBV15
clone_size: few
j_call: TRBJ2-5
d_call: .
cdr3_nt: TGTGCCACCAGCAGATTTCGGGACCAGATAGATGAGACCCAGTACTTC
cdr3_aa: CATSRFRDQIDETQYF

v_call: TRBV7-3
clone_size: .
j_call: TRBJ1-1
d_call: TRBD1
cdr3_nt: TGTGCCAGCAGAGACCCGGGACAGTCTCGAACTGAAGCTTTCTTT
cdr3_aa: CASRDPGQSRTEAFF

v_call: TRBV20-1
clone_size: few
j_call: TRBJ2-7
d_call: .
cdr3_nt: TGCAGTGCTAAGCGGGACAGGAGGTTCGGCGAGCAGTACTTC
cdr3_aa: CSAKRDRRFGEQYF

v_call: TRBV15
clone_size: few
j_call: TRBJ1-2
d_call: TRBD1
cdr3_nt: TGTGCCACCAGCAGGGAAACAGGGGGCCACTATGGCTACACCTTC
cdr3_aa: CATSRETGGHYGYTF

v_call: TRBV7-3
clone_size: .
j_call: TRBJ2-2
d_call: TRBD2
cdr3_nt: TGTGCCAGCAGCTCAATAGCGGGAGGAACCGGGGAGCTGTTTTTT
cdr3_aa: CASSSIAGGTGELFF

v_call: TRBV7-3
clone_size: once
j_call: TRBJ2-3
d_call: TRBD2
cdr3_nt: TGTGCCAGCAGCTTAGACGCAGCGGGAGTCACAGATACGCAGTATTTT
cdr3_aa: CASSLDAAGVTDTQYF

v_call: TRBV2
clone_size: few
j_call: TRBJ2-5
d_call: TRBD2
cdr3_nt: TGTGCCAGCAGACCCTCACTAGCGAACCAAGAGACCCAGTACTTC
cdr3_aa: CASRPSLANQETQYF

v_call: TRBV29-1
clone_size: few
j_call: TRBJ2-2
d_call: TRBD1
cdr3_nt: TGCAGCGTCGAGGACAGGGGGCGCACCGGGGAGCTGTTTTTT
cdr3_aa: CSVEDRGRTGELFF

v_call: TRBV29-1
clone_size: .
j_call: TRBJ2-2
d_call: .
cdr3_nt: TGCAGCGTTGAAGTTAGTCCCGGGGAGCTGTTTTTT
cdr3_aa: CSVEVSPGELFF

v_call: TRBV9
clone_size: .
j_call: TRBJ1-3
d_call: .
cdr3_nt: TGTGCCAGCAGCCCGGGACATGGAAACACCATATATTTT
cdr3_aa: CASSPGHGNTIYF

v_call: TRBV7-9
clone_size: few
j_call: TRBJ1-1
d_call: .
cdr3_nt: TGTGCCAGCAGCGAGGACTCCCTCCCGGGCACTGAAGCTTTCTTT
cdr3_aa: CASSEDSLPGTEAFF

v_call: TRBV6-5
clone_size: few
j_call: TRBJ2-7
d_call: .
cdr3_nt: TGTGCCAGCAGTTCACCAGGGCCGGGACAAACCTCCTACGAGCAGTACTTC
cdr3_aa: CASSSPGPGQTSYEQYF

v_call: TRBV7-6
clone_size: .
j_call: TRBJ2-7
d_call: .
cdr3_nt: TGTGCCAGCAGCCAAGAATGGGCAGAGTCGTACGAGCAGTACTTC
cdr3_aa: CASSQEWAESYEQYF

v_call: TRBV10-3
clone_size: .
j_call: TRBJ1-5
d_call: .
cdr3_nt: TGTGCCAGCGGGGAGACAATTAGCAATCAGCCCCAGCATTTT
cdr3_aa: CASGETISNQPQHF

v_call: TRBV5-1
clone_size: .
j_call: TRBJ1-2
d_call: TRBD1
cdr3_nt: TGCGCCAGCAGCTTGGATCCGGGACAGGGTTATTCGCATGGCTACACCTTC
cdr3_aa: CASSLDPGQGYSHGYTF

v_call: TRBV10-3
clone_size: .
j_call: TRBJ2-3
d_call: .
cdr3_nt: TGTGCCATCACGCGGGAAAGCACAGATACGCAGTATTTT
cdr3_aa: CAITRESTDTQYF

v_call: TRBV7-3
clone_size: .
j_call: TRBJ2-2
d_call: TRBD2
cdr3_nt: TGTGCCACCGGGACTAGCGGGGAGCTGTTTTTT
cdr3_aa: CATGTSGELFF

v_call: TRBV24-1
clone_size: .
j_call: TRBJ2-7
d_call: TRBD1
cdr3_nt: TGTGCCACCAGTGATTCCATGACAGGGACCTCCTACGAGCAGTACTTC
cdr3_aa: CATSDSMTGTSYEQYF

v_call: TRBV10-3
clone_size: .
j_call: TRBJ2-7
d_call: .
cdr3_nt: TGTGCCATCAGTGGGACTCAAGACTACGAGCAGTACTTC
cdr3_aa: CAISGTQDYEQYF

v_call: TRBV7-9
clone_size: .
j_call: TRBJ2-7
d_call: TRBD2
cdr3_nt: TGTGCCAGCAGCCAAGTGGTCGATAGCGGGAGATCCTACGAGCAGTACTTC
cdr3_aa: CASSQVVDSGRSYEQYF

v_call: TRBV20-1
clone_size: .
j_call: TRBJ2-7
d_call: TRBD2
cdr3_nt: TGCAGTGAACTAGCGGGACCCTACGAGCAGTACTTC
cdr3_aa: CSELAGPYEQYF

v_call: TRBV25-1
clone_size: .
j_call: TRBJ1-2
d_call: .
cdr3_nt: TGTGCCAGCATCGGAGTGGGGCGACAGGGCTACACCTTC
cdr3_aa: CASIGVGRQGYTF

v_call: TRBV15
clone_size: many
j_call: TRBJ1-2
d_call: .
cdr3_nt: TGTGCCATTGCGACGGGCAGGACCTATGGCTACACCTTC
cdr3_aa: CAIATGRTYGYTF

v_call: TRBV29-1
clone_size: .
j_call: TRBJ2-7
d_call: TRBD2
cdr3_nt: TGCAGCGTTGGGGGGGGAAGCCCCTACTACGAGCAGTACTTC
cdr3_aa: CSVGGGSPYYEQYF

v_call: TRBV5-1
clone_size: .
j_call: TRBJ2-7
d_call: TRBD2
cdr3_nt: TGCGCCAGCAGCCCGGGGACTAGCGGGCGGTACGAGCAGTACTTC
cdr3_aa: CASSPGTSGRYEQYF

v_call: TRBV2
clone_size: few
j_call: TRBJ2-7
d_call: .
cdr3_nt: TGTGCCAGCAGACGGACAGATTCCTACGAGCAGTACTTC
cdr3_aa: CASRRTDSYEQYF

v_call: TRBV5-1
clone_size: .
j_call: TRBJ2-7
d_call: .
cdr3_nt: TGCGCCAGCAGCCAAGATTGGGCAGCCGGGGACGAGCAGTACTTC
cdr3_aa: CASSQDWAAGDEQYF

v_call: TRBV29-1
clone_size: many
j_call: TRBJ2-5
d_call: .
cdr3_nt: TGCAGCGATATGTACCAAGAGACCCAGTACTTC
cdr3_aa: CSDMYQETQYF

v_call: TRBV7-3
clone_size: .
j_call: TRBJ1-4
d_call: .
cdr3_nt: TGCGCCAGCAGCCGAGGGAGTGGAAAACTGCTTTTT
cdr3_aa: CASSRGSGKLLF

v_call: TRBV24-1
clone_size: many
j_call: TRBJ2-6
d_call: TRBD2
cdr3_nt: TGTGCCACCAGTGATTCGCCCTTTGGACTAGCTAGCCCTGGGGCCAACGTCCTGACTTTC
cdr3_aa: CATSDSPFGLASPGANVLTF

v_call: TRBV20-1
clone_size: many
j_call: TRBJ2-7
d_call: .
cdr3_nt: TGCAGTGCTAGAGAGGCAGGGTACGAGCAGTACTTC
cdr3_aa: CSAREAGYEQYF

v_call: TRBV10-3
clone_size: few
j_call: TRBJ1-5
d_call: TRBD1
cdr3_nt: TGTGCCAGCAGTCCCTACGGACAGGGGGCGGGTTGGCCCCAGCATTTT
cdr3_aa: CASSPYGQGAGWPQHF

v_call: TRBV19
clone_size: .
j_call: TRBJ2-3
d_call: TRBD2
cdr3_nt: TGTGCCAGTAGTAGCCTCCTAAGCGGCGGGAGACGCACAGATACGCAGTATTTT
cdr3_aa: CASSSLLSGGRRTDTQYF

v_call: TRBV7-2
clone_size: .
j_call: TRBJ2-7
d_call: TRBD1
cdr3_nt: TGTGCCAGCAGCGTGTCCTGGGGACAGGAAGCGTCTGAGCAGTACTTC
cdr3_aa: CASSVSWGQEASEQYF

v_call: TRBV11-3
clone_size: few
j_call: TRBJ1-3
d_call: .
cdr3_nt: TGTGCCAGCAGCACCTCAGGAGCGTCTGGAAACACCATATATTTT
cdr3_aa: CASSTSGASGNTIYF

v_call: TRBV24-1
clone_size: .
j_call: TRBJ1-2
d_call: .
cdr3_nt: TGTGCCACCAGTGCAACGGCGAACTATGGCTACACCTTC
cdr3_aa: CATSATANYGYTF

v_call: TRBV9
clone_size: .
j_call: TRBJ1-1
d_call: .
cdr3_nt: TGTGCCAGCAGCGTAGGGGCGGCGGCGCCCGAAGCTTTCTTT
cdr3_aa: CASSVGAAAPEAFF

v_call: TRBV25-1
clone_size: .
j_call: TRBJ1-6
d_call: TRBD1
cdr3_nt: TGTGCCAGCACCACAGGGGTAAATTCACCCCTCCACTTT
cdr3_aa: CASTTGVNSPLHF

v_call: TRBV9
clone_size: .
j_call: TRBJ2-7
d_call: .
cdr3_nt: TGTGCCAGCAGCGTAGGTAGCAAGACCTACGAGCAGTACTTC
cdr3_aa: CASSVGSKTYEQYF

v_call: TRBV7-9
clone_size: many
j_call: TRBJ1-1
d_call: .
cdr3_nt: TGTGCCAGCAGCTTTACCCCGAACACTGAAGCTTTCTTT
cdr3_aa: CASSFTPNTEAFF

v_call: TRBV7-2
clone_size: many
j_call: TRBJ2-7
d_call: .
cdr3_nt: TGTGCCAGCAGCTTTATGAGCTCCTACGAGCAGTACTTC
cdr3_aa: CASSFMSSYEQYF